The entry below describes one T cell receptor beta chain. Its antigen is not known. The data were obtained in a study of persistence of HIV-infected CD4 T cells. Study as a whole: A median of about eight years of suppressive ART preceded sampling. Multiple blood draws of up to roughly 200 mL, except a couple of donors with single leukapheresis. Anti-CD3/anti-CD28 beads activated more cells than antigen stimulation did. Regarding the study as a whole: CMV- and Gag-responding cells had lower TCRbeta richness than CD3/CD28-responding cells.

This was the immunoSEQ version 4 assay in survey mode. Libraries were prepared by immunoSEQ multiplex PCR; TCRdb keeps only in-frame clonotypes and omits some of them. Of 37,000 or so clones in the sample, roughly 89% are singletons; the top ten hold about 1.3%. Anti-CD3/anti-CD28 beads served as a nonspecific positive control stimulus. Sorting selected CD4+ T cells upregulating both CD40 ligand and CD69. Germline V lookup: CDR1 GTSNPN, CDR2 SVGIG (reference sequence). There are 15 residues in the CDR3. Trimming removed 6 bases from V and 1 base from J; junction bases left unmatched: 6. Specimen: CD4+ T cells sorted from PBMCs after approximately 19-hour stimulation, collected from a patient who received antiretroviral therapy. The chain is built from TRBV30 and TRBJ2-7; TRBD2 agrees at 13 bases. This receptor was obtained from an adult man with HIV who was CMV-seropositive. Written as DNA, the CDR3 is TGTGCCTGTGGACTAGCGGGGGCCCTTTCCTACGAGCAGTACTTC. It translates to CACGLAGALSYEQYF.